These T cell receptor beta chains were read from a single sample in a study of cytomegalovirus exposure and HLA in healthy donors. Assay: immunoSEQ multiplex PCR; the TCRdb copy retains only in-frame clones and omits some. Of over 150,000 clones in the sample, roughly 90% were seen once. Material for sequencing was PBMCs. The receptors were gathered from a man between 18 and 29 years old in good health and CMV-seropositive. Both conserved end residues are part of each CDR3. Each record gives: clone size, V gene, D gene, J gene, CDR3 protein, CDR3 DNA. A D gene is named only where the DNA matches it firmly. Clone size is given for some rows only: seen once, a few or many times, or a class if the clone is expanded.

>few|TRBV4-1|TRBD1|TRBJ2-7
CASSQGRQGSSEQYF
TGCGCCAGCAGCCAAGGGAGACAGGGTAGTTCCGAGCAGTACTTC
>-|TRBV30|-|TRBJ1-1
CARNRANTEAFF
TGTGCCCGTAACAGGGCCAACACTGAAGCTTTCTTT
>-|TRBV5-1|-|TRBJ2-5
CASESTDGAQYF
TGCGCCTCCGAGAGCACGGACGGGGCCCAGTACTTC
>-|TRBV18|TRBD1|TRBJ1-1
CASTDRGNTEAFF
TGTGCCAGCACAGACAGGGGAAACACTGAAGCTTTCTTT
>-|TRBV7-9|TRBD2|TRBJ2-7
CASSLALGGLADGYEQYF
TGTGCCAGCAGCTTAGCGTTGGGGGGACTAGCGGATGGCTACGAGCAGTACTTC
>few|TRBV10-1|TRBD1|TRBJ1-2
CASSAFPGQGAYGYTF
TGCGCCAGCAGTGCGTTCCCGGGACAGGGGGCCTATGGCTACACCTTC
>once|TRBV7-2|-|TRBJ2-5
CASSFGQGETQYF
TGTGCCAGCAGCTTTGGGCAGGGAGAGACCCAGTACTTC
>-|TRBV15|-|TRBJ1-2
CATSREGGFYGYTF
TGTGCCACCAGCAGAGAGGGGGGATTCTATGGCTACACCTTC
>-|TRBV29-1|TRBD1|TRBJ2-3
CSVERTGVRDTQYF
TGCAGCGTTGAGAGGACAGGGGTCAGGGATACGCAGTATTTT
>-|TRBV7-2|-|TRBJ1-1
CASSWGADTEAFF
TGTGCCAGCAGCTGGGGCGCGGACACTGAAGCTTTCTTT
>few|TRBV6-5|TRBD1|TRBJ1-2
CASRPTGGKYGYTF
TGTGCCAGCAGGCCTACAGGGGGGAAATATGGCTACACCTTC
>-|TRBV9|-|TRBJ2-6
CASSARPLVSSGANVLTF
TGTGCCAGCAGCGCTAGGCCGCTAGTCAGCTCTGGGGCCAACGTCCTGACTTTC
>once|TRBV7-9|-|TRBJ1-2
CASSLADIRNYGYTF
TGTGCCAGCAGCTTAGCGGACATACGTAACTATGGCTACACCTTC
>-|TRBV6-5|TRBD2|TRBJ2-2
CASSSLSGSGELFF
TGTGCCAGCAGTTCGCTTAGCGGGAGCGGGGAGCTGTTTTTT
>once|TRBV5-6|-|TRBJ2-5
CASSLADKLEDF
TGTGCCAGCAGCTTGGCCGACAAATTGGAGGACTTC
>-|TRBV7-3|TRBD2|TRBJ2-5
CASSLGPIGSGETQYF
TGTGCCAGCAGCTTAGGCCCTATTGGTAGCGGGGAGACCCAGTACTTC
>-|TRBV10-2|-|TRBJ1-5
CASNEGGNQPQHF
TGCGCCAGCAACGAGGGAGGCAATCAGCCCCAGCATTTT
>-|TRBV7-3|-|TRBJ2-7
CASSSKQGRRLSEQYF
TGTGCCAGCAGCTCAAAACAGGGACGGCGTCTAAGCGAGCAGTACTTC
>-|TRBV11-2|TRBD2|TRBJ2-1
CASRIAGAPNEQFF
TGTGCCAGCAGGATAGCGGGGGCCCCCAATGAGCAGTTCTTC
>-|TRBV7-9|TRBD1|TRBJ2-7
CASTFPDRVYEQYF
TGTGCCAGCACCTTCCCGGACAGGGTTTACGAGCAGTACTTC
>-|TRBV30|-|TRBJ1-5
CAWSVMADYSNQPQHF
TGTGCCTGGAGTGTAATGGCGGACTATAGCAATCAGCCCCAGCATTTT
>-|TRBV5-8|-|TRBJ1-4
CASSLVGSATNEKLFF
TGTGCCAGCAGCTTGGTCGGGTCTGCAACTAATGAAAAACTGTTTTTT
>-|TRBV18|-|TRBJ2-7
CASSPDRGIEREAYEQYF
TGTGCCAGCTCCCCCGACAGGGGAATCGAGCGGGAGGCCTACGAGCAGTACTTC
>-|TRBV19|TRBD2|TRBJ2-3
CASSAQSSGSASTQYF
TGTGCCAGTAGTGCTCAATCTAGCGGGAGTGCTTCCACGCAGTATTTT